This T cell receptor beta chain appears in the sequencing data of a study of T cell responses to AZD1222 COVID-19 vaccine. At the level of the study: Pooled samples include second doses given at about 4 or 12 weeks. Overall study findings and caveats: Donors were chiefly white British, with a greater number of females, and clonal diversity was perhaps underestimated. Only five or six individuals given AZD1222 were seropositive at baseline. The study found vaccine-associated CD4 TCRs spanning spike, dominant at 160-218 and 743-854.

Produced via immunoSEQ multiplex PCR; TCRdb's table is partial and in-frame only. The table lists roughly 190,000 clones, 85% to 95% of them singletons. Germline V CDR1 and CDR2: MNHEY, SMNVEV (reference sequence). This CDR3 has 16 amino acids. Trimming removed 2 bases from V and 0 bases from J, with 11 bases in between. Remarks on this clone: Its antigen remains unidentified.

The TCR originated in an adult in good health. The rearrangement uses TRBV27 and TRBJ1-5; D might be TRBD1 (5 bases). Sample: peripheral blood, taken on day 0 of AZD1222 vaccination. The CDR3 DNA is TGTGCCAGCAGTTTAGGGGGAGGAGGTAGCAATCAGCCCCAGCATTTT. As protein: CASSLGGGGSNQPQHF.